The sequence of this TCR beta chain was determined in a study of shared clonotypes between healthy human individuals. Study-wide points: Naive subsets typically showed greater estimated richness than memory subsets. In this cohort, only blood was sampled, and tissue repertoires likely differ. Donor scarcity curtailed the genetic and exposure-history diversity represented herein.

A few counts support this clone. Its antigen remains unknown. The data were produced by immunoSEQ multiplex PCR, yet TCRdb's version contains in-frame clones alone and is incomplete. This sample yields about 2 million clones, of which 85% to 95% are seen a single time; about 0.13% belongs to the top ten. The V end lost 1 base, the J end lost 6 bases, and 10 bases lay between the germline ends. Germline V CDR1 and CDR2: SGDLS, YYNGEE. CDR3 length: 13 amino acids. This TCR came from a man aged 18 to 29 in good health. This chain joins TRBV9 and TRBJ1-1; D is undetermined. The sample comprised naive CD4+ T cells sorted from blood. Subset meaning: CD45RA+ positively selected. The DNA for the CDR3 is TGTGCCAGCAGCGTATCCCCCAGCGCTGAAGCTTTCTTT. Translated: CASSVSPSAEAFF.